This TCR beta chain was retrieved from a study of T cells in Graves' hyperthyroidism and ophthalmopathy. V shed 5 bases and J 6 bases; nucleotides not matched to a gene: 5. Germline V gene lookup returns CDR1 SGHTA and CDR2 FQGNSA. This CDR3 has 14 amino acids. Regions amplified from RNA transcripts were the TCR beta CDR3 regions. The primer set for the first-round RT-PCR of the TCR CDR3 was HTBI. TCRdb fed the multiplex PCR reads into MiXCR, producing one record per CDR3 protein. The profile covers 30,000 to 40,000 distinct CDR3 sequences, with around 50% appearing a single time and roughly 6.4% taken by the ten largest.

The chain links TRBV7-2 to TRBJ2-7; 12 bases fit TRBD2. Sequenced sample: blood. The sequence came from a woman between 50 and 59 years old with Graves' hyperthyroidism that later progressed to Graves' ophthalmopathy. In DNA form, the CDR3 reads TGTGCCAGCAGCACACTAGCGGGAGGCGGCGAGCAGTACTTC. It translates to CASSTLAGGGEQYF.